The next 18 T cell receptor beta chains were all read from a single sample in a study of pediatric ulcerative colitis. Some clones are missing from TCRdb's copy, which holds only in-frame ones; the method was immunoSEQ multiplex PCR. The sample gives about 60,000 clones, around 87% of which show up once; roughly 1.5% is in the top ten. Sequences were obtained from blood. These receptors all come from a boy aged 10-17 years who was a control in a study of pediatric ulcerative colitis.

The V call is TRBV5-6, the J call TRBJ1-4; 10 bases map to TRBD1. This CDR3 contains 14 residues. V shed 3 bases, J shed 6 bases, and the junction held 2 bases outside the gene matches. CDR1 SGHDT and CDR2 YYEEEE come from the germline V gene. The CDR3 DNA reads TGTGCCAGCAGCTCGGACAGGGGGGATGAAAAACTGTTTTTT. This gives the protein CASSSDRGDEKLFF.

The V call is TRBV6-5, the J call TRBJ2-5; the D call may be TRBD1 or TRBD2 (5 bases each). The CDR3 covers 13 residues. V lost 5 bases, J lost 6 bases, and 13 bases lay in between. Germline assignment: CDR1 MNHEY and CDR2 SVGAGI. The CDR3 nucleotides read TGTGCCAGCAGTCAAGGGACCCCCCAGACCCAGTACTTC. Translated, it gives CASSQGTPQTQYF.

This chain joins TRBV9 and TRBJ1-5, with D perhaps matching TRBD1 (5 bases). V gave up 3 bases and J gave up 4 bases, with 11 bases separating them. The CDR3 consists of 14 residues. Germline V CDR1 and CDR2: SGDLS, YYNGEE. The CDR3 DNA reads TGTGCCAGCAGCGCGGGCTGGGGGAATCAGCCCCAGCATTTT. Protein product: CASSAGWGNQPQHF.

This chain links TRBV28 with TRBJ2-7, with 13 bases aligning to TRBD2. The ends lost 6 bases at V and 9 bases at J; junction bases unmatched: 8. CDR1 and CDR2 from the germline V gene are MDHEN and SYDVKM. The CDR3 runs to 14 residues. The CDR3 here is CASSPGLAGLVQYF. CDR3 DNA sequence: TGTGCCAGCAGCCCGGGACTAGCGGGATTGGTGCAGTACTTC.

The chain links TRBV27 to TRBJ1-6; D unresolved. Germline CDR1 MNHEY, CDR2 SMNVEV (reference sequence). V was pared by 2 bases and J by 7 bases, with 9 bases between. The CDR3 extends over 14 amino acids. Here the CDR3 DNA reads TGTGCCAGCAGTTTAGGGCCAGCCAATTCACCCCTCCACTTT. Its protein is CASSLGPANSPLHF.

The gene calls are TRBV19 and TRBJ2-1, with 8 bases that match TRBD2. From germline, CDR1 is LNHDA and CDR2 SQIVND (reference sequence). Unmatched junction bases numbered 10, after V lost 3 bases and J lost 9 bases. The CDR3 is 15 amino acids. The CDR3 here is CASSMGWGLVSEQFF. Written as DNA, the CDR3 is TGTGCCAGTAGTATGGGATGGGGACTAGTATCTGAGCAGTTCTTC. Full variable domain (remainder filled in from reference TRBV19 and TRBJ2-1): DGGITQSPKYLFRKEGQNVTLSCEQNLNHDAMYWYRQDPGQGLRLIYYSQIVNDFQKGDIAEGYSVSREKKESFPLTVTSAQKNPTAFYLCASSMGWGLVSEQFFGPGTRLTVL.

V is TRBV18 and J is TRBJ1-1; maybe TRBD1 (6 bases). CDR3 length: 16 amino acids. V was cut by 3 bases and J by 4 bases, with 18 bases left in between. The germline V gene has CDR1 KGHSH and CDR2 LQKENI. CDR3 DNA sequence: TGTGCCAGCTCACCCCTTGGGGGGGGCTGGGGCACTGAAGCTTTCTTT. This encodes CASSPLGGGWGTEAFF. The full variable domain, with the rest looked up from reference TRBV18 and TRBJ1-1, is NAGVMQNPRHLVRRRGQEARLRCSPMKGHSHVYWYRQLPEEGLKFMVYLQKENIIDESGMPKERFSAEFPKEGPSILRIQQVVRGDSAAYFCASSPLGGGWGTEAFFGQGTRLTVV.

The chain employs TRBV27 and TRBJ2-1; D call uncertain. The ends were cut back, 4 bases at V and 3 bases at J, with 7 bases in the middle. The CDR3 runs to 13 residues. Germline lookup yields CDR1 MNHEY and CDR2 SMNVEV (reference sequence). DNA of the CDR3: TGTGCCAGCAGTTGGGCCAGCTACAATGAGCAGTTCTTC. Translating gives CASSWASYNEQFF.

The genes are TRBV6-5 and TRBJ1-2, with D possibly TRBD1 on 5 matching bases. CDR3 size: 15 residues. Trimming stripped 5 bases from V and 3 bases from J, with 16 bases between. Germline V lookup: CDR1 MNHEY, CDR2 SVGAGI. CDR3 sequence (DNA): TGTGCCAGCAGTAGGGACTCCTGGGCGGACTATGGCTACACCTTC. Its protein is CASSRDSWADYGYTF.

The rearrangement uses TRBV7-3 and TRBJ2-2, with D possibly called TRBD1 or TRBD2 (5 bases each). This CDR3 spans 16 amino acids. V was cut by 4 bases and J by 2 bases, with 14 bases left in between. Germline assignment: CDR1 SGHTA and CDR2 FQGTGA. The DNA of the CDR3 is TGTGCCAGCAGCTGGACTTCCGGGGACAACACCGGGGAGCTGTTTTTT. It translates to CASSWTSGDNTGELFF.

For this clone: One end of the junction fails to match germline, which may point to a read error. The chain combines TRBV7-7 with TRBJ2-5; 7 nucleotides line up with TRBD1. The CDR3 has 15 amino acids. Germline-derived CDR1 and CDR2 are SSHAT and FNYEAQ (reference sequence). The CDR3 nucleotides read TGTGCTAGCAGCCCTTCCGTAGGGGGCGATGAGACCCAGTACTTC. Translating it yields CASSPSVGGDETQYF.

The chain recombines TRBV6-4 with TRBJ2-2; no definite D call. Germline V gene lookup returns CDR1 MRHNA and CDR2 SNTAGT. V lost 3 bases to trimming and J lost 5 bases, with 13 bases between them. The CDR3 consists of 15 residues. CDR3 sequence: CASSDAQDGTGELFF. The CDR3 DNA sequence: TGTGCCAGCAGTGATGCCCAGGATGGGACCGGGGAGCTGTTTTTT.

CDR3 in amino acids: CASSSSTGGETQYF. In DNA form, the CDR3 reads TGTGCCAGCAGCTCCTCTACAGGGGGAGAGACCCAGTACTTC. This chain uses TRBV7-2 with TRBJ2-5, with 8 bases fitting TRBD1. Germline CDR1 is SGHTA and CDR2 is FQGNSA. This CDR3 spans 14 amino acids. The ends lost 4 bases at V and 4 bases at J; junction bases unmatched: 5.

V is TRBV7-2 and J is TRBJ2-7; TRBD2 aligns across 8 bases. The CDR3 runs to 15 residues. Trimming removed 1 base from V and 5 bases from J; junction bases left unmatched: 7. Germline CDR1 and CDR2: SGHTA and FQGNSA. The chain's CDR3 is CASSLGGGRTNEQYF. DNA of the CDR3: TGTGCCAGCAGCTTAGGGGGCGGGAGGACGAACGAGCAGTACTTC.

The rearrangement links TRBV9 to TRBJ2-5; 7 bases align to TRBD2. V lost 3 bases and J lost 4; bases outside the gene matches: 3. This CDR3 region has 13 residues. Germline V gene sequence: CDR1 SGDLS, CDR2 YYNGEE. The CDR3 spells CASSGIAGETQYF. The CDR3 DNA sequence: TGTGCCAGCAGCGGGATAGCGGGAGAGACCCAGTACTTC.

The rearrangement uses TRBV11-1 and TRBJ2-3; D is uncertain. The germline V gene has CDR1 SGHAT and CDR2 FQDESV (reference sequence). V gave up 4 bases and J gave up 3 bases, with 11 bases separating them. The length of the CDR3 is 14 residues. CDR3 protein: CASSSQIGTDTQYF. In DNA form, the CDR3 reads TGTGCCAGCAGCTCTCAGATCGGAACAGATACGCAGTATTTT. Looking up the rest from reference TRBV11-1 and TRBJ2-3 gives the full variable domain: EAEVAQSPRYKITEKSQAVAFWCDPISGHATLYWYRQILGQGPELLVQFQDESVVDDSQLPKDRFSAERLKGVDSTLKIQPAELGDSAMYLCASSSQIGTDTQYFGPGTRLTVL.

The rearrangement uses TRBV10-3 and TRBJ2-7; perhaps D is TRBD1 or TRBD2 (5 bases each). The CDR3 loop spans 16 amino acids. V was trimmed by 5 bases and J by 3 bases, leaving 20 bases between them. The germline V gene has CDR1 ENHRY and CDR2 SYGVKD. In DNA, the CDR3 is TGTGCCATCAGTTCCTTCCCGGGACCCACGGTCTACGAGCAGTACTTC. Protein product: CAISSFPGPTVYEQYF.

The rearrangement uses TRBV30 and TRBJ1-3; no clear D. The V end was cut by 3 bases, the J end by 2 bases, with 5 bases between. There are 12 residues in the CDR3. The germline gives CDR1 GTSNPN, CDR2 SVGIG (reference sequence). This CDR3 reads CAWSPTGNTIYF. In nucleotides, the CDR3 is TGTGCCTGGAGCCCGACTGGAAACACCATATATTTT.